This T cell receptor (beta chain) was profiled in a study of Ad26.COV2.S vaccination and SARS-CoV-2 variants. About the research overall: It was the COV1001 Ad26.COV2.S trial arm that included the donor.

Treatment noted: about 20 received Ad26.COV2.S at low or high dose, single or two shots; 5 received placebo; per-sample allocation not given. Vaccine and placebo recipients were sampled on day 63 after the first injection. Method: immunoSEQ multiplex PCR; TCRdb's copy keeps in-frame clones and lacks some. The sample yields approximately 350,000 clones, about 80% seen once. Per germline, CDR1 LGHNA and CDR2 YSLEER. Trimming stripped 1 base from V and 4 bases from J, with 13 bases between. The CDR3 has 15 residues. The rearrangement joins TRBV4-3 to TRBJ1-2; D might be TRBD1 (5 bases). The sequence was obtained from a person aged 18-65 years who received the Ad26.COV2.S COVID-19 vaccine or a placebo. The material sequenced was peripheral blood, taken in a trial of Ad26.COV2.S vaccine versus placebo. CDR3 amino acids: CASSQAGEEGYGYTF. CDR3 coding DNA: TGCGCCAGCAGCCAAGCGGGGGAGGAGGGCTATGGCTACACCTTC.